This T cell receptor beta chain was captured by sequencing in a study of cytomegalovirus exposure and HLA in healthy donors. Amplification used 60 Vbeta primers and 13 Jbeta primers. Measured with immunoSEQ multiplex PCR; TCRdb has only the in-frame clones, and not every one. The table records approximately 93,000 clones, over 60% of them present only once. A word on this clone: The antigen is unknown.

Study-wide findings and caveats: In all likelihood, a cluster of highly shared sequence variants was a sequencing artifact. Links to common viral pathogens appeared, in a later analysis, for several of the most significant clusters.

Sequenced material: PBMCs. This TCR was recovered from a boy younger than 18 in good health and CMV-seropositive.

The CDR3 nucleotides are TGTGCCAGTACCCCGACAGCAACTAATGAAAAACTGTTTTTT. Its protein product is CASTPTATNEKLFF. The gene calls are TRBV19 and TRBJ1-4; D may be TRBD1 (5 bases). V gave up 7 bases and J gave up 0 bases, with 9 bases separating them. The CDR3 has 14 amino acids. Germline loops: CDR1 LNHDA, CDR2 SQIVND (reference sequence).